Below are 30 T cell receptor beta chains sequenced from a single sample in a study of CD8 T cells in Susac syndrome. Reverse transcription used about 0.5 to 1 ug RNA and random hexamers. TCRdb reprocessed the immunoSEQ multiplex PCR reads via MiXCR and lists one record per CDR3 protein. The data show 69,000 or so distinct CDR3 sequences, roughly 94% seen once. The sample taken for sequencing was CD8+ T cells from PBMCs. Receptors were obtained from a human donor in good health.

The chain links TRBV4-2 to TRBJ2-7, with D possibly TRBD1 on 5 matching bases. The CDR3 length is 15 residues. V was pared by 1 base and J by 3 bases, with 13 bases between. The V gene's germline CDR1 is LGHNA and CDR2 YNFKEQ. The DNA for the CDR3 is TGTGCCAGCAGCCAAGTAGCACAGGCAGACTACGAGCAGTACGTC. As protein: CASSQVAQADYEQYV.

The chain is built from TRBV5-1 and TRBJ2-5; possibly TRBD2 for D (7 bases). The germline V gene has CDR1 SGHRS and CDR2 YFSETQ. The V end was cut by 0 bases, the J end by 2 bases, with 14 bases between. CDR3 length equals 16 residues. The CDR3 region has the DNA TGCGCCAGCAGCTTGGCCCCAGCGGGGACACAAGAGACCCAGTACTTC. Its protein is CASSLAPAGTQETQYF.

The chain recombines TRBV4-2 with TRBJ2-7; D unclear. The V gene lost 6 bases and the J gene lost 0 bases, with 15 bases spanning the gap. The CDR3 is made up of 15 amino acids. CDR1 is LGHNA and CDR2 is YNFKEQ in the germline V gene. CDR3 residues: CASSQSKLPSYEQYF. CDR3 nucleotides: TGTGCCAGCAGTCAGTCGAAACTACCCTCCTACGAGCAGTACTTC.

The rearrangement joins TRBV12-5 to TRBJ2-5; the match to TRBD2 covers 10 bases. J gave up 5 bases and V 0 bases, and 6 bases lay outside the gene matches. The CDR3 runs 16 residues. In germline, CDR1 is LGHNT, CDR2 FRNRAP. CDR3 nucleotides: TGTGCTAGTGGTTTGGTACTAGCGGGGTATCCTGAGACCCAGTACTTC. Translated, it gives CASGLVLAGYPETQYF.

This clonotype was picked up one time. The chain uses TRBV9 and TRBJ2-7; 9 bases map to TRBD1. The V segment lost 2 bases and the J segment 6 bases; nucleotides outside the gene matches: 3. The CDR3 length is 13 residues. Germline V gene sequence: CDR1 SGDLS, CDR2 YYNGEE. CDR3 sequence: CASSVWTGAEQYF. CDR3 DNA: TGTGCCAGCAGCGTCTGGACAGGGGCCGAGCAGTACTTC.

The V gene is TRBV12-3 or TRBV12-4, the J gene TRBJ1-5; no clear D gene. There are 15 residues in the CDR3. Between the trimmed V and J ends, which lost 5 bases and 11 bases, there was a span of 22 bases. The CDR3 sequence is CASSPGRNDREAQHF. The CDR3 bases are TGTGCCAGCAGTCCGGGCCGGAACGATCGGGAGGCCCAGCATTTT.

This chain joins TRBV15 and TRBJ2-2, with D possibly matching TRBD1 (5 bases). The V end was cut by 4 bases, the J end by 1 base, with 13 bases between. This CDR3 contains 16 residues. Germline V gene lookup returns CDR1 LNHNV and CDR2 YYDKDF (reference sequence). CDR3 residues: CATSKDGHLNTGELFF. DNA of the CDR3: TGTGCCACCAGCAAAGATGGACATTTGAACACCGGGGAGCTGTTTTTT.

This clonotype was recorded once. The chain links TRBV7-9 to TRBJ2-1; D is ambiguous. V shed 1 base and J shed 2 bases, with 12 bases lying between them. The CDR3 contains 16 residues. CDR1 and CDR2 from the germline V gene are SEHNR and FQNEAQ (reference sequence). The CDR3 here is CASSLGRSAAYNEQFF. CDR3 nucleotides: TGTGCCAGCAGCTTAGGCAGATCCGCGGCCTACAATGAGCAGTTCTTC.

The chain couples TRBV28 to TRBJ2-3; a possible D gene is TRBD2 (5 bases). The V gene's germline CDR1 is MDHEN and CDR2 SYDVKM. The CDR3 is 14 residues long. V lost 7 bases, J lost 0 bases, and 11 bases lay in between. CDR3 protein: CASTGLSSTDTQYF. DNA for the CDR3: TGTGCCAGCACCGGACTGTCTAGCACAGATACGCAGTATTTT.

The chain carries TRBV28 and TRBJ2-1; 8 positions agree with TRBD2. J was trimmed by 6 bases and V by 6 bases; bases with no gene match: 10. The CDR3 sequence is 15 residues long. CDR1 and CDR2 from the germline V gene are MDHEN and SYDVKM. The CDR3 here is CASSRLGLGVNEQFF. In nucleotides, the CDR3 is TGTGCCAGCAGCCGCCTGGGACTAGGGGTCAATGAGCAGTTCTTC.

This clonotype has only one observation. The chain uses TRBV7-9 and TRBJ1-5; TRBD1 agrees at 10 bases. CDR1 and CDR2 from the germline V gene are SEHNR and FQNEAQ (reference sequence). Trimming at V came to 2 bases and at J to 2 bases, leaving 3 bases not matched to a gene. CDR3 length: 16 amino acids. This CDR3 is CASSLSDRGRNQPQHF. The DNA for the CDR3 is TGTGCCAGCAGCTTAAGCGACAGGGGGCGCAATCAGCCCCAGCATTTT.

V gene TRBV28 combines with J gene TRBJ2-5, with 7 positions matching TRBD1. Unmatched junction bases numbered 6, after V lost 6 bases and J lost 5 bases. From germline, CDR1 is MDHEN and CDR2 SYDVKM. The CDR3 covers 13 residues. The CDR3 DNA follows: TGTGCCAGCAGCCAGACAGGGTTGGAGACCCAGTACTTC. This translates into CASSQTGLETQYF.

The chain employs TRBV14 and TRBJ2-1; 7 bases map to TRBD2. Germline V lookup: CDR1 SGHDN, CDR2 FVKESK. This CDR3 contains 16 residues. V shed 0 bases and J 3 bases; nucleotides not matched to a gene: 5. The CDR3 protein is CASSQDQAGVYNEQFF. The CDR3 DNA reads TGTGCCAGCAGCCAAGATCAGGCGGGGGTCTACAATGAGCAGTTCTTC.

Points on this clonotype: It is likely a read error, because the conserved phenylalanine at the end of the CDR3 is missing. This chain joins TRBV4-1 and TRBJ1-4; D ambiguous. V was cut by 3 bases and J by 2 bases, with 7 bases left in between. The CDR3 consists of 14 residues. The germline V gene has CDR1 MGHRA and CDR2 YSYEKL. CDR3 residues: CASSQVTTNEKLFL. CDR3 nucleotide sequence: TGCGCCAGCAGCCAGGTTACGACTAATGAAAAACTGTTTCTT.

In this sample, this clonotype turned up a few times. This rearrangement joins TRBV30 to TRBJ2-2; maybe TRBD2 (6 bases). The CDR3 totals 13 residues. Germline-derived CDR1 and CDR2 are GTSNPN and SVGIG (reference sequence). Between the trimmed V and J ends, which lost 4 bases and 10 bases, there was a span of 16 bases. The CDR3 protein is CAWTALRGVELFF. DNA of the CDR3: TGTGCCTGGACGGCGTTGCGGGGAGTGGAGCTGTTTTTT.

The V and J genes are TRBV5-1 and TRBJ1-1; TRBD1 is a possible D gene (5 bases). The CDR3 is 16 residues long. The V end was cut by 4 bases, the J end by 4 bases, with 20 bases between. Per the germline V gene, CDR1 is SGHRS and CDR2 is YFSETQ. The CDR3 is CASSPQTAGLGTEAFF. The CDR3 region has the DNA TGCGCCAGCAGCCCACAAACGGCAGGGTTGGGCACTGAAGCTTTCTTT.

The chain links TRBV27 to TRBJ2-7; TRBD2 matches 11 bases. The CDR3 contains 15 residues. CDR1 MNHEY and CDR2 SMNVEV come from the germline V gene (reference sequence). Trimming cost V 6 bases and J 0 bases; bases outside gene matches: 4. CDR3 nucleotides: TGTGCCAGCAGCCAGACTAGCGGGGCCTCCTACGAGCAGTACTTC. It translates to CASSQTSGASYEQYF.

This chain connects TRBV7-9 to TRBJ2-7, with D perhaps being TRBD1 or TRBD2 (5 bases each). V was clipped by 5 bases and J by 1 base, with 21 bases between them. CDR1 and CDR2 (germline): SEHNR, FQNEAQ (reference sequence). The CDR3 runs 17 residues. In DNA, the CDR3 is TGTGCCAGCAGCACACACTCCGGGACCCTAATATCCTACGAGCAGTACGTC. It specifies CASSTHSGTLISYEQYV.

V is TRBV24-1 and J is TRBJ2-7, with 7 bases fitting TRBD1. The CDR3 contains 13 residues. Germline CDR1 is KGHDR and CDR2 is SFDVKD. Trimming at V came to 4 bases and at J to 3 bases, leaving 2 bases not matched to a gene. The CDR3 nucleotides read TGTGCCACCAGTGACACAGGGGACTACGAGCAGTACTTC. Its translation is CATSDTGDYEQYF.

The chain combines TRBV3-1 with TRBJ2-6, with TRBD2 as a possible D gene (7 bases). V was clipped by 4 bases and J by 4 bases, with 14 bases between them. The V gene's germline CDR1 is LGHDT and CDR2 YNNKEL (reference sequence). The CDR3 extends over 16 amino acids. The CDR3 reads CASSLRGGGGANVLTF. The CDR3, as DNA: TGTGCCAGCAGCCTAAGGGGGGGAGGCGGGGCCAACGTCCTGACTTTC.

This chain uses TRBV3-1 with TRBJ2-7; D gene unclear. Per the germline V gene, CDR1 is LGHDT and CDR2 is YNNKEL (reference sequence). V lost 3 bases to trimming and J lost 4 bases, with 7 bases between them. There are 12 residues in the CDR3. CDR3 coding DNA: TGTGCCAGCAGCCAGAGTGGGTACGAGCAGTACTTC. Amino acid sequence: CASSQSGYEQYF.

This chain connects TRBV29-1 to TRBJ1-2; 11 bases match TRBD1. The CDR3 consists of 15 residues. Germline CDR1 reads SQVTM; CDR2 reads ANQGSEA. V lost 6 bases and J lost 4; bases outside the gene matches: 10. CDR3 amino acids: CSVPSADRGPYGYTF. The CDR3 DNA sequence: TGCAGCGTCCCATCTGCGGACAGGGGGCCCTATGGCTACACCTTC. The entire variable domain, with the rest obtained from reference TRBV29-1 and TRBJ1-2, is as follows: SAVISQKPSRDICQRGTSLTIQCQVDSQVTMMFWYRQQPGQSLTLIATANQGSEATYESGFVIDKFPISRPNLTFSTLTVSNMSPEDSSIYLCSVPSADRGPYGYTFGSGTRLTVV.

The gene calls are TRBV29-1 and TRBJ2-1, with 8 bases identical to TRBD2. The J segment lost 3 bases and the V segment lost 4 bases, leaving 5 bases of the junction unmatched. The CDR3 has 14 residues. The germline CDR1 and CDR2 sequences are SQVTM and ANQGSEA. The CDR3 loop reads CSVVQAGVYNEQFF. CDR3 bases: TGCAGCGTTGTTCAAGCGGGGGTCTACAATGAGCAGTTCTTC.

This sequence joins TRBV12-2 and TRBJ2-7; the DNA was not compared with TRBD2, the D call given in the table. TRBV12-2 is labeled a pseudogene. This CDR3 is built from 14 residues. The CDR3 coding sequence is TGTGCAAGTCGCCCACTCGGGCCGTACTACGAGCAGTACTTC. It encodes CASRPLGPYYEQYF.

V gene TRBV29-1 combines with J gene TRBJ2-1; 10 bases are a match to TRBD2. Germline values: CDR1 SQVTM, CDR2 ANQGSEA. This CDR3 region has 14 residues. With 6 bases clipped from V and 10 bases from J, the junction kept 12 bases outside the gene matches. CDR3 sequence (DNA): TGCAGCGTCATCGCAAGCGGGGGGGCAGGGGAGCAGTTCTTC. Its translation: CSVIASGGAGEQFF.

This sequence joins TRBV7-9 and TRBJ2-7, with 9 bases that match TRBD2. CDR3 length equals 16 residues. CDR1 is SEHNR and CDR2 is FQNEAQ in the germline V gene (reference sequence). The V and J ends lost 2 bases and 2 bases, in that order; junction bases with no gene match: 7. CDR3 sequence (DNA): TGTGCCAGCAGCTTAAATTTAGCGGGGGTGACCTACGAGCAGTACTTC. It encodes CASSLNLAGVTYEQYF.

This clonotype was seen only a few times. In DNA form, the CDR3 reads TGCAGCGTTGAAGTTGGGACATCCGGGAACACCGGGGAGCTGTTTTTT. The encoded protein is CSVEVGTSGNTGELFF. This sequence joins TRBV29-1 and TRBJ2-2; a possible D gene is TRBD1 (6 bases). Trimming took off 1 base at V and 1 base at J, with 13 bases between the two ends. CDR1 and CDR2 (germline): SQVTM, ANQGSEA. The CDR3 length is 16 residues.

V gene TRBV4-1 combines with J gene TRBJ2-3; either TRBD1 or TRBD2 may fit D (5 bases each). This CDR3 contains 17 residues. Trimming pared 2 bases from V and 0 bases from J, leaving 15 bases between. Germline V gene sequence: CDR1 MGHRA, CDR2 YSYEKL. Here the CDR3 reads CASSQSVGAKSTDTQYF. The DNA of the CDR3 is TGCGCCAGCAGCCAATCCGTCGGGGCTAAGAGCACAGATACGCAGTATTTT.

The rearrangement links TRBV5-4 to TRBJ2-1, with 8 bases fitting TRBD2. CDR1 is SGHNT, CDR2 YYREEE, per germline (reference sequence). The ends lost 2 bases at V and 2 bases at J; junction bases unmatched: 9. The CDR3 runs 17 residues. CDR3 bases: TGTGCCAGCAGCTTATCTCCGGGCGGGGGGACCTACAATGAGCAGTTCTTC. This codes for CASSLSPGGGTYNEQFF.

This rearrangement joins TRBV29-1 to TRBJ2-2; D not resolved. There are 12 residues in the CDR3. V shed 4 bases and J shed 4 bases, with 7 bases lying between them. CDR1 is SQVTM and CDR2 is ANQGSEA in the germline V gene. This chain's CDR3 is CSVVDRTGELFF. CDR3 nucleotides: TGCAGCGTTGTTGACCGCACCGGGGAGCTGTTTTTT.